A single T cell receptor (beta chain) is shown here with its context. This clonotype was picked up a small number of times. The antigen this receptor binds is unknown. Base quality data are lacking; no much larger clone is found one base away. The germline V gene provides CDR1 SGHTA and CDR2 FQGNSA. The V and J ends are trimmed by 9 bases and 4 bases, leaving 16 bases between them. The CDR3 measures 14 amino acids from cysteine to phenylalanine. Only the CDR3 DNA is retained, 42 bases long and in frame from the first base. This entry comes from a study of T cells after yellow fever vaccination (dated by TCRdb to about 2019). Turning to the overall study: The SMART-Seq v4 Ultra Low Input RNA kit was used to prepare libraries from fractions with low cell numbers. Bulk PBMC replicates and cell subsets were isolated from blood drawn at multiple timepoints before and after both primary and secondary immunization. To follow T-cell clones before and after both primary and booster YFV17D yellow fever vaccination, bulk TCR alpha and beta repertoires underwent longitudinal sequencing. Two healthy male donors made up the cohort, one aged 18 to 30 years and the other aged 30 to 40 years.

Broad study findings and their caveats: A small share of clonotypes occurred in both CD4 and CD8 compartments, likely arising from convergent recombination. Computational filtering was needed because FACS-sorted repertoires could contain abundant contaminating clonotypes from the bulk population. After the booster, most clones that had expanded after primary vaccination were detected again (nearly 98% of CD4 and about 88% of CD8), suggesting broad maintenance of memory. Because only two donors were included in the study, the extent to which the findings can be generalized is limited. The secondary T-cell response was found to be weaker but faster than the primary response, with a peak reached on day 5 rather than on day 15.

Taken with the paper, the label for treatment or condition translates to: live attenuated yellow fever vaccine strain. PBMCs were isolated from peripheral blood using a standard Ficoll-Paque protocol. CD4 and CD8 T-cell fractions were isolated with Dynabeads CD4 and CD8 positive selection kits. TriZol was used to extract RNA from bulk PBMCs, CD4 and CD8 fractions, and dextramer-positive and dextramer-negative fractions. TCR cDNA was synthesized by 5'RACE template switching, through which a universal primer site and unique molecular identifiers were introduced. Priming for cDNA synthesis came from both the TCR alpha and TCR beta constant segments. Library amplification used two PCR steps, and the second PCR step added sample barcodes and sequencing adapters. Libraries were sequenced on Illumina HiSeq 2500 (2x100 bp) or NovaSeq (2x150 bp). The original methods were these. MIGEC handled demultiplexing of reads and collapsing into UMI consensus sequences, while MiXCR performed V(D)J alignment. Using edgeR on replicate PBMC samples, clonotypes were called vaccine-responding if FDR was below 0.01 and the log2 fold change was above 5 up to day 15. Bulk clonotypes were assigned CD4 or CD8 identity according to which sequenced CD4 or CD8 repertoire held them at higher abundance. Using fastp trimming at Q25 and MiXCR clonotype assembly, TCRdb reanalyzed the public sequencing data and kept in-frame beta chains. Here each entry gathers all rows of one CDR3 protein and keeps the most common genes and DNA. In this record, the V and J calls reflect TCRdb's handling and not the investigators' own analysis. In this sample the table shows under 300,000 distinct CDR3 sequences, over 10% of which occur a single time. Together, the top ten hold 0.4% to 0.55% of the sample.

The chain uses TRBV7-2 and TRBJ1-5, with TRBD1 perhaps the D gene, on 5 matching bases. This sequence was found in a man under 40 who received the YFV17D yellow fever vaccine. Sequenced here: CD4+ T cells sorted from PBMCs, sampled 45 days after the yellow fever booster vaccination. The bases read TGTGCCAGTAGCAACTGGGGGGGAAATCAGCCCCAGCATTTT. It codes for CASSNWGGNQPQHF.